The rows below give T cell receptor beta chains drawn from one sample of a study of neurological immune-mediated disorders. TCRdb re-called the 5' RACE reads through MiXCR, storing one row per CDR3 protein. The sample shows approximately 45,000 distinct CDR3 sequences, roughly 14% of them seen only once. Sequencing was performed on PBMCs. The origin of the receptors is a man aged 25-45 years in good health. CDR3s include the opening cysteine and the closing phenylalanine or tryptophan.

V: TRBV29-1
length: 15
CDR3: CSVDSSGTSLGEQYF

V: TRBV7-9
length: 15
CDR3: CASRASGGSTDTQYF

V: TRBV4-1
length: 15
CDR3: CASSQGQLSTDTQYF

V: TRBV29-1
length: 12
CDR3: CSVVIATNEQFF

V: TRBV10-2
length: 12
CDR3: CASSPTTDTQYF

V: TRBV20-1
length: 15
CDR3: CSARDPRGVVNEQFF

V: TRBV20-1
length: 13
CDR3: CSAIGRYGEKLFF

V: TRBV12-3/TRBV12-4
length: 15
CDR3: CASSLVETGPYEQYF

V: TRBV12-3/TRBV12-4
length: 13
CDR3: CASSLDTHNEQFF

V: TRBV19
length: 14
CDR3: CASITVGGSGEQFF

V: TRBV20-1
length: 14
CDR3: CSARSLTENQPQHF

V: TRBV7-6
length: 16
CDR3: CASSPRGGPTNEKLFF

V: TRBV12-3/TRBV12-4
length: 15
CDR3: CASSSSGWAKNIQYF

V: TRBV5-1
length: 14
CDR3: CASSWGTVQGEAFF

V: TRBV20-1
length: 17
CDR3: CSASGSGTGYLTGELFF

V: TRBV5-1
length: 15
CDR3: CASSFSGSSYNEQFF

V: TRBV9
length: 13
CDR3: CASSVALWETQYF

V: TRBV29-1
length: 13
CDR3: CSVAQGARYEQYF

V: TRBV20-1
length: 12
CDR3: CSARDQGYEQYF

V: TRBV11-2
length: 13
CDR3: CASSLAGSQGYTF

V: TRBV2
length: 12
CDR3: CATKRESYEQYF

V: TRBV5-1
length: 15
CDR3: CASSSTGQGIDTQYF

V: TRBV27
length: 15
CDR3: CASSLFGGLGGELFF

V: TRBV5-1
length: 16
CDR3: CASSLFTGITGNTIYF

V: TRBV20-1
length: 13
CDR3: CSATPGPDYEQYF

V: TRBV28
length: 15
CDR3: CTSTLTPTGAGEQYF

V: TRBV5-6
length: 12
CDR3: CASSLGRNTIYF

V: TRBV28
length: 14
CDR3: CASIVASRVLGQYF

V: TRBV29-1
length: 15
CDR3: CSVGPGQGSYNEQFF

V: TRBV10-3
length: 15
CDR3: CAISLDRGRTDTQYF

V: TRBV20-1
length: 12
CDR3: CSLTQDGNTIYF

V: TRBV3-1
length: 14
CDR3: CASSQEGTSRKQFF

V: TRBV20-1
length: 16
CDR3: CSARSGSGSEDYEQYF

V: TRBV29-1
length: 15
CDR3: CSVEGGRDSSYEQYF

V: TRBV7-8
length: 17
CDR3: CASSLGVASGSLETQYF

V: TRBV7-2
length: 15
CDR3: CASSKGRNSNQPQHF

V: TRBV6-5
length: 13
CDR3: CASSDRAGETQYF

V: TRBV7-9
length: 14
CDR3: CASSLLSNSYEQYF

V: TRBV7-6
length: 15
CDR3: CASSLVSGYDGELFF

V: TRBV5-1
length: 13
CDR3: CASSFGENEKLFF

V: TRBV29-1
length: 16
CDR3: CSAMPSQGGWRYEQYF

V: TRBV6-4
length: 13
CDR3: CASSEADTGELFF